This entry lists 10 T cell receptor beta chains sequenced from one sample in a study of spatial heterogeneity in lung cancer. TCRdb reprocessed the 5' RACE reads with MiXCR, giving one entry per CDR3 protein. Of 40,000 to 45,000 distinct CDR3 sequences in the sample, roughly 15% were seen once. Time point here: sample taken at primary tumor resection. Tumor, nontumor lung or frozen PBMC supplied whole RNA, sequenced without sorting. The specimen comprised PBMCs, sampled at surgery. Receptors were obtained from a male donor with early-stage non-small cell lung cancer.

The genes are TRBV9 and TRBJ2-5, with TRBD2 as a possible D gene (6 bases). Germline V gene data show CDR1 as SGDLS and CDR2 as YYNGEE. This CDR3 comprises 16 residues. The germline V and J ends were trimmed by 2 bases and 4 bases, with 18 bases remaining between them. Written as DNA, the CDR3 is TGTGCCAGCAGCGTGGCGTCTGGGAACGGGGGAGAGACCCAGTACTTC. Protein product: CASSVASGNGGETQYF. Full variable domain (missing parts from reference TRBV9 and TRBJ2-5): DSGVTQTPKHLITATGQRVTLRCSPRSGDLSVYWYQQSLDQGLQFLIQYYNGEERAKGNILERFSAQQFPDLHSELNLSSLELGDSALYFCASSVASGNGGETQYFGPGTRLLVL.

This clonotype was counted ten times or more. The V gene is TRBV7-8, the J gene TRBJ2-2, with TRBD1 identical over 8 bases. CDR3 length equals 16 residues. With 3 bases clipped from V and 5 bases from J, the junction kept 8 bases outside the gene matches. Germline V gene data show CDR1 as SGHVS and CDR2 as FQNEAQ. The CDR3, as DNA: TGTGCCAGCAGCTTCCCCCGGACAGGGAAAACCGGGGAGCTGTTTTTT. Its protein is CASSFPRTGKTGELFF.

This clonotype was detected a few times. The chain has TRBV10-3 and TRBJ2-7; D is uncertain. The germline CDR1 and CDR2 sequences are ENHRY and SYGVKD. Between the trimmed V and J ends, which lost 3 bases and 3 bases, there was a span of 6 bases. This CDR3 spans 12 amino acids. CDR3 in amino acids: CAISDPNYEQYF. The CDR3, as DNA: TGTGCCATCAGTGACCCTAACTACGAGCAGTACTTC.

This clonotype has at least ten counts. The chain employs TRBV18 and TRBJ1-2; no firm D call. With 6 bases removed from V and 6 bases from J, the gap between germline ends came to 11 bases. The CDR3 is made up of 12 amino acids. Germline CDR1 reads KGHSH; CDR2 reads LQKENI. CDR3 residues: CASSPSRDGYTF. CDR3 sequence (DNA): TGTGCCAGCTCCCCTTCGAGAGATGGCTACACCTTC.

This clonotype was picked up a small number of times. The rearrangement links TRBV24-1 to TRBJ2-3; D unresolved. This CDR3 has 13 residues. CDR1 and CDR2 (germline): KGHDR, SFDVKD. V was clipped by 4 bases and J by 5 bases, with 9 bases between them. The CDR3 coding sequence is TGTGCCACCAGTGAATCTGGTTTAGATACGCAGTATTTT. It is translated as CATSESGLDTQYF.

This clonotype was seen repeatedly, ten times or more. The chain links TRBV4-3 to TRBJ2-3, with D tentatively TRBD1 (5 bases). The V end was cut by 0 bases, the J end by 9 bases, with 13 bases between. The CDR3 contains 14 residues. Germline values: CDR1 LGHNA, CDR2 YSLEER. CDR3 protein: CASSQDSSRATQYF. In DNA form, the CDR3 reads TGCGCCAGCAGCCAAGATAGTTCCAGGGCAACGCAGTATTTT.

The chain combines TRBV23-1 with TRBJ1-5; no firm D call. TRBV23-1 is given ORF status, its function remaining uncertain. The CDR3 runs 18 residues. V dropped 6 bases and J dropped 1 base, with 22 bases sitting between them. The CDR3 region has the DNA TGCGCCAGCAGCCTAGGAAATCAGGCGACGACAAGCAATCAGCCCCAGCATTTT. Its protein is CASSLGNQATTSNQPQHF.

This clonotype has just a few counts. The chain joins TRBV6-1 to TRBJ2-2; D is perhaps TRBD2 (6 bases). The length of the CDR3 is 17 residues. Germline assignment: CDR1 MNHNS and CDR2 SASEGT. The V end was cut by 1 base, the J end by 1 base, with 13 bases between. The chain's CDR3 is CASSEVGLSMNTGELFF. CDR3 bases: TGTGCCAGCAGTGAAGTCGGACTATCCATGAACACCGGGGAGCTGTTTTTT.

This clonotype has a count of ten or more. The V gene is TRBV4-3, the J gene TRBJ2-1, with D tentatively TRBD2 (6 bases). Germline V gene data show CDR1 as LGHNA and CDR2 as YSLEER. The V end lost 0 bases, the J end lost 9 bases, and 9 bases lay between the germline ends. There are 13 residues in the CDR3. CDR3 sequence: CASSQDYGGEQFF. In nucleotides, the CDR3 is TGCGCCAGCAGCCAAGATTACGGGGGTGAGCAGTTCTTC.

This clonotype was observed a handful of times. This rearrangement joins TRBV5-1 to TRBJ2-3, with a possible D match to TRBD2 (5 bases). Germline CDR1 and CDR2: SGHRS and YFSETQ. This CDR3 comprises 15 residues. V gave up 0 bases and J gave up 0 bases, with 8 bases separating them. The CDR3 loop reads CASSLATGSTDTQYF. The CDR3 coding sequence is TGCGCCAGCAGCTTGGCCACGGGGAGCACAGATACGCAGTATTTT.